A selection of T cell receptor beta chains follows, all from one sample in a study of shared clonotypes between healthy human individuals. Clones were read by immunoSEQ multiplex PCR, and TCRdb kept only the in-frame ones, dropping some. Among under 1,100,000 clones listed, about four fifths were seen once. Sequencing used memory CD4+ T cells from PBMCs. These receptors all stem from a man between 18 and 35 years old in good health. Some clones in this sample may be carry-over from other donors' samples. CDR3s include the opening cysteine and the closing phenylalanine or tryptophan. Part of the rows lack a size; the others show once, few, many or a class for expanded clones.

clone size: .; V gene: TRBV11-2; J gene: TRBJ2-2; CDR3 protein: CASSPGTLNTGELFF
clone size: .; V gene: TRBV7-2; J gene: TRBJ1-5; CDR3 protein: CASSLNRGSNQPQHF
clone size: .; V gene: TRBV7-2; J gene: TRBJ2-2; CDR3 protein: CASSLTSGHANTGELFF
clone size: once; V gene: TRBV7-3; J gene: TRBJ2-1; CDR3 protein: CASSLGGLNNEQFF
clone size: .; V gene: TRBV7-3; J gene: TRBJ2-7; CDR3 protein: CASSSSTSGRPSYEQYF
clone size: .; V gene: TRBV10-2; J gene: TRBJ2-5; CDR3 protein: CASSEFTPQETQYF
clone size: few; V gene: TRBV28; J gene: TRBJ1-2; CDR3 protein: CASKSTNYGYTF
clone size: .; V gene: TRBV7-8; J gene: TRBJ1-2; CDR3 protein: CASSLGSIVGYTF
clone size: .; V gene: TRBV15; J gene: TRBJ2-7; CDR3 protein: CATSRGLQAYEQYF
clone size: .; V gene: TRBV2; J gene: TRBJ1-5; CDR3 protein: CASSARGQPQHF
clone size: .; V gene: TRBV28; J gene: TRBJ2-7; CDR3 protein: CASSFGQVGYEQYF
clone size: .; V gene: TRBV7-2; J gene: TRBJ2-7; CDR3 protein: CASSPTSGGSYEQYF
clone size: .; V gene: TRBV5-5; J gene: TRBJ2-7; CDR3 protein: CASSLMGGYEQYF
clone size: .; V gene: TRBV11-1; J gene: TRBJ2-1; CDR3 protein: CASSQDYSYNEQFF
clone size: few; V gene: TRBV5-1; J gene: TRBJ2-7; CDR3 protein: CASTLQGPEGEQYF
clone size: .; V gene: TRBV19; J gene: TRBJ2-3; CDR3 protein: CASSPQRAQGTDTQYF
clone size: .; V gene: TRBV5-4; J gene: TRBJ1-5; CDR3 protein: CASSLGPGNFNQPQHF